This passage covers 27 T cell receptor beta chains from one sample sequenced in a study of T cells in Graves' hyperthyroidism and ophthalmopathy. Amplification of TCR beta CDR3 regions was performed using RNA transcripts as template. A set of HTBI primers served as the primers for a first-round RT-PCR of the TCR CDR3. TCRdb redid the calling of the multiplex PCR reads with MiXCR, one entry per CDR3 protein. The repertoire includes approximately 740,000 distinct CDR3 sequences, 14% of them detected once, and more than 8.5% sits in the top ten. Sequenced sample: blood. All receptors derive from a woman aged 18-29 years with Graves' hyperthyroidism.

This chain links TRBV9 with TRBJ1-4, with 9 bases that match TRBD1. V shed 4 bases and J 12 bases; nucleotides not matched to a gene: 7. CDR1 is SGDLS, CDR2 YYNGEE, per germline. CDR3 length equals 13 residues. The CDR3 DNA sequence: TGTGCCAGCAGCACCCGGACAGGGGAGGAACTGTTTTTT. It yields the protein CASSTRTGEELFF.

The rearrangement links TRBV15 to TRBJ1-1; D gene ambiguous. The CDR3 runs to 13 residues. Germline V gene data show CDR1 as LNHNV and CDR2 as YYDKDF (reference sequence). The ends were cut back, 0 bases at V and 3 bases at J, with 5 bases in the middle. This CDR3 reads CATSRDPDTEAFF. Here the CDR3 DNA reads TGTGCCACCAGCAGAGATCCAGACACTGAAGCTTTCTTT. Full variable domain (missing parts from reference TRBV15 and TRBJ1-1): DAMVIQNPRYQVTQFGKPVTLSCSQTLNHNVMYWYQQKSSQAPKLLFHYYDKDFNNEADTPDNFQSRRPNTSFCFLDIRSPGLGDTAMYLCATSRDPDTEAFFGQGTRLTVV.

This rearrangement joins TRBV4-3 to TRBJ2-1; TRBD2 aligns across 9 bases. CDR1 and CDR2 (germline): LGHNA, YSLEER. Trimming took 3 bases from V and 0 from J; bases not matched to a gene: 3. The CDR3 runs 16 residues. CDR3 bases: TGCGCCAGCAGCCATACGACTAGCGGCTCCTACAATGAGCAGTTCTTC. Its translation: CASSHTTSGSYNEQFF.

A note on this clonotype: Since no conserved phenylalanine or tryptophan closes the CDR3, a read error is the likely cause. The chain couples TRBV20-1 to TRBJ1-1; D gene unclear. The V gene's germline CDR1 is DFQATT and CDR2 SNEGSKA (reference sequence). Trimming cost V 1 base and J 0 bases, with 6 bases left between them. The CDR3 loop spans 13 amino acids. CDR3 protein: CSARGRLNTEAFL. In DNA form, the CDR3 reads TGCAGTGCTAGAGGTCGGTTGAACACTGAAGCTTTCTTA.

This clonotype was detected many times. V and J are TRBV7-2 and TRBJ1-2, with D unresolved. CDR3 length: 13 amino acids. Trimming stripped 5 bases from V and 4 bases from J, with 11 bases between. CDR1 and CDR2 from the germline V gene are SGHTA and FQGNSA. CDR3 bases: TGTGCCAGCAGCCCGCAGCCTGTCTATGGCTACACCTTC. This gives the protein CASSPQPVYGYTF.

This clonotype has at least ten counts. The genes are TRBV3-1 and TRBJ2-3, with D uncertain. Trimming removed 1 base from V and 5 bases from J, with 10 bases in between. The V gene's germline CDR1 is LGHDT and CDR2 YNNKEL (reference sequence). The CDR3 is made up of 14 amino acids. The CDR3 spells CASSQAGVRDTQYF. CDR3 DNA: TGTGCCAGCAGCCAAGCTGGGGTAAGAGATACGCAGTATTTT.

The sample holds one count of this clonotype. This rearrangement joins TRBV20-1 to TRBJ2-7; 9 bases line up with TRBD2. The germline gives CDR1 DFQATT, CDR2 SNEGSKA (reference sequence). There are 14 residues in the CDR3. V was pared by 3 bases and J by 0 bases, with 3 bases of the junction left unmatched. The CDR3 DNA is TGCAGTGCTAGTGAGCGGGAGGTCTCCTACGAGCAGTACTTC. It specifies CSASEREVSYEQYF.

The table lists this clonotype with a few counts. For the CDR3, the DNA is TGCAGCGTTGGGGGCGTACCGGGACAGCTTACCTCCTACGAGCAGTACTTC. Its protein is CSVGGVPGQLTSYEQYF. This chain uses TRBV29-1 with TRBJ2-7; 7 bases map to TRBD1. The V and J ends lost 4 bases and 0 bases, in that order; junction bases with no gene match: 15. This CDR3 comprises 17 residues. CDR1 SQVTM and CDR2 ANQGSEA come from the germline V gene.

The genes are TRBV6-5 and TRBJ2-5; D is unclear. CDR3 size: 12 residues. Germline V CDR1 and CDR2: MNHEY, SVGAGI. The germline V and J ends were trimmed by 2 bases and 4 bases, with 5 bases remaining between them. CDR3 amino acids: CASSYRRETQYF. The CDR3 DNA reads as TGTGCCAGCAGTTACAGGAGAGAGACCCAGTACTTC.

This clonotype has at least ten counts. The chain carries TRBV18 and TRBJ2-7; D not resolved. CDR3 length: 12 residues. Germline V gives CDR1 KGHSH, CDR2 LQKENI. V lost 8 bases, J lost 3 bases, and 11 bases lay in between. The CDR3 region is CASSPPGYEQYF. The CDR3 DNA reads as TGTGCCAGCAGTCCTCCGGGCTACGAGCAGTACTTC.

This clonotype was detected a few times. V gene TRBV19 combines with J gene TRBJ1-5; TRBD1 is a possible D gene (6 bases). In germline, CDR1 is LNHDA, CDR2 SQIVND (reference sequence). This CDR3 is 14 amino acids long. V gave up 7 bases and J gave up 6 bases, with 16 bases separating them. In DNA form, the CDR3 reads TGTGCCAGTACCATTCGAGGGGGAGGTCAGCCCCAGCATTTT. Its translation is CASTIRGGGQPQHF.

The sample holds a few counts of this clonotype. The chain couples TRBV20-1 to TRBJ2-5; TRBD1 matches at 8 bases. Looked up from germline, CDR1 is DFQATT and CDR2 is SNEGSKA (reference sequence). This CDR3 spans 14 amino acids. Germline trimming cut 5 bases from V and 4 bases from J; bases unmatched to any gene: 9. The CDR3 protein is CSAGPRGRGETQYF. The CDR3 coding sequence is TGCAGTGCTGGACCCAGGGGGCGCGGAGAGACCCAGTACTTC.

This clonotype showed up many times. The genes are TRBV20-1 and TRBJ2-3; possibly TRBD2 for D (6 bases). CDR1 is DFQATT, CDR2 SNEGSKA, per germline (reference sequence). V was clipped by 5 bases and J by 4 bases, with 7 bases between them. CDR3 length: 11 amino acids. The CDR3 is CSARRADTQYF. In DNA form, the CDR3 reads TGCAGTGCTCGGAGGGCAGATACGCAGTATTTT.

This clonotype was seen a few times. The chain is built from TRBV10-3 and TRBJ2-3; no clear D. Per germline, CDR1 ENHRY and CDR2 SYGVKD. V lost 3 bases, J lost 2 bases, and 12 bases lay in between. The CDR3 is 15 residues long. CDR3 in amino acids: CAISDLGGYTDTQYF. CDR3 in DNA: TGTGCCATCAGTGATTTAGGCGGCTACACAGATACGCAGTATTTT.

The chain employs TRBV28 and TRBJ2-5, with unresolved D. Germline CDR1 reads MDHEN; CDR2 reads SYDVKM. V was pared by 2 bases and J by 7 bases, with 8 bases between. The CDR3 is 12 residues long. In DNA, the CDR3 is TGTGCCAGCAGTTTAGCTTTAGGGACCCAGTACTTC. Translating it yields CASSLALGTQYF.

This clonotype was detected many times. The gene calls are TRBV28 and TRBJ2-5, with 11 bases aligning to TRBD2. The CDR3 runs 16 residues. The J segment lost 1 base and the V segment lost 5 bases, leaving 6 bases of the junction unmatched. CDR1 is MDHEN, CDR2 SYDVKM, per germline. The CDR3 coding sequence is TGTGCCAGCAGTGACTTGACTAGCGGGATCCAAGAGACCCAGTACTTC. Its translation: CASSDLTSGIQETQYF.

The chain uses TRBV20-1 and TRBJ1-6; perhaps TRBD1 as D (5 bases). The V and J ends lost 4 bases and 14 bases respectively, with 21 bases between them. The CDR3 consists of 14 residues. Looked up from germline, CDR1 is DFQATT and CDR2 is SNEGSKA (reference sequence). CDR3: CSATVGGQRGSLHF. The CDR3 bases are TGCAGTGCTACGGTCGGCGGGCAAAGGGGTTCCCTCCACTTT.

The gene calls are TRBV15 and TRBJ1-2; 9 bases align to TRBD1. Germline assignment: CDR1 LNHNV and CDR2 YYDKDF (reference sequence). CDR3 length equals 15 residues. V lost 5 bases to trimming and J lost 2 bases; unmatched junction nucleotides: 6. CDR3 DNA: TGTGCCACCAGCCGCGACAGGGGGATCAACTATGGCTACACCTTC. Translation gives CATSRDRGINYGYTF.

The chain uses TRBV6-1 and TRBJ2-7; 11 positions agree with TRBD1. The CDR3 is made up of 15 amino acids. The germline V gene has CDR1 MNHNS and CDR2 SASEGT. J lost 4 bases, V lost 5 bases, and 7 bases had no gene match. CDR3 amino acids: CASSWSGTGGYEQYF. CDR3 bases: TGTGCCAGCAGTTGGTCCGGGACAGGGGGTTACGAGCAGTACTTC.

This clonotype was picked up many times. This chain connects TRBV20-1 to TRBJ2-3; no firm D call. The CDR3 extends over 15 amino acids. V lost 3 bases and J lost 1, with 14 bases in between. Germline loops: CDR1 DFQATT, CDR2 SNEGSKA (reference sequence). The chain's CDR3 is CSARVLGSGTDTQYF. The CDR3 DNA sequence: TGCAGTGCTAGGGTACTGGGCTCTGGCACAGATACGCAGTATTTT.

This clonotype was seen a handful of times. The chain carries TRBV4-1 and TRBJ2-2; D remains ambiguous. CDR1 and CDR2 (germline): MGHRA, YSYEKL. This CDR3 is built from 15 residues. Trimming removed 3 bases at V and 2 bases at J, with 10 bases between. The CDR3 nucleotides are TGCGCCAGCAGCCACCCGGGCTCCAACACCGGGGAGCTGTTTTTT. Translation: CASSHPGSNTGELFF.

V and J are TRBV13 and TRBJ1-5, with 8 bases that match TRBD1. Unmatched junction bases numbered 8, after V lost 6 bases and J lost 4 bases. CDR3 size: 15 residues. From germline, CDR1 is PRHDT and CDR2 FYEKMQ (reference sequence). The CDR3 DNA follows: TGTGCCAGCAGTGACCCGGGGACAGGAAATCAGCCCCAGCATTTT. Encoded protein: CASSDPGTGNQPQHF.

As to this clonotype: Relative to the germline gene, one junction end is altered; a read error may explain this. The chain uses TRBV7-9 and TRBJ2-3, with D tentatively TRBD2 (6 bases). Germline CDR1 and CDR2: SEHNR and FQNEAQ (reference sequence). This CDR3 is 16 amino acids long. The CDR3 DNA is TGTACCAGCAGCTCAAGGGACTTCACAGACACAGATACGCAGTATTTT. Translation: CTSSSRDFTDTDTQYF.

A few counts support this clonotype. The chain links TRBV6-1 to TRBJ2-1; TRBD2 is a possible D gene (5 bases). V dropped 2 bases and J dropped 4 bases, with 21 bases sitting between them. The V gene's germline CDR1 is MNHNS and CDR2 SASEGT. The CDR3 is made up of 18 amino acids. The CDR3: CASSEFRVGVRAYNEQFF. The CDR3 DNA is TGTGCCAGCAGTGAATTTCGGGTCGGGGTGAGGGCTTACAATGAGCAGTTCTTC.

The table lists this clonotype with many counts. The chain couples TRBV12-3 or TRBV12-4 to TRBJ2-1; TRBD2 agrees at 7 bases. The CDR3 extends over 16 amino acids. Trimming removed 5 bases from V and 2 bases from J; junction bases left unmatched: 9. CDR3 coding DNA: TGTGCCAGCAGTCCCCGGGGGGTTCCTACCTACAATGAGCAGTTCTTC. It specifies CASSPRGVPTYNEQFF.

This clonotype was counted ten times or more. The J gene is TRBJ2-2, the V gene TRBV2; perhaps TRBD1 as D (5 bases). Trimming took 6 bases from V and 1 from J, leaving 15 bases between them. The CDR3 is 16 residues long. Germline CDR1 is SNHLY and CDR2 is FYNNEI. Here the CDR3 reads CASRGLGAQNTGELFF. CDR3 bases: TGTGCCAGCAGGGGCCTAGGGGCTCAGAACACCGGGGAGCTGTTTTTT.

This clonotype was counted many times. The chain carries TRBV27 and TRBJ2-5; TRBD1 matches at 7 bases. The CDR3 is 14 amino acids. The germline V gene encodes CDR1 MNHEY and CDR2 SMNVEV (reference sequence). J gave up 5 bases and V 3 bases, and 6 bases lay outside the gene matches. CDR3 sequence reads: CASSLVRQGETQYF. CDR3 nucleotide sequence: TGTGCCAGCAGTTTGGTTCGACAGGGTGAGACCCAGTACTTC.